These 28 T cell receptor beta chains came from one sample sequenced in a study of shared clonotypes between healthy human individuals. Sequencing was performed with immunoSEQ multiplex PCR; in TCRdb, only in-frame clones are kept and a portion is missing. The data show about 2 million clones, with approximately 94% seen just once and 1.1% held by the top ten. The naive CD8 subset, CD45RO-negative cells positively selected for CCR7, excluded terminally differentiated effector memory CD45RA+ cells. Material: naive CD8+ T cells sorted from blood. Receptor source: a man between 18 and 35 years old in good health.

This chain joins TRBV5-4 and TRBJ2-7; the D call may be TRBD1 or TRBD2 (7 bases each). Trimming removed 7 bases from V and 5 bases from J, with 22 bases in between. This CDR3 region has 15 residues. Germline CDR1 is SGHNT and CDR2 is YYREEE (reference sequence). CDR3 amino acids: CASARWGGGRNEQYF. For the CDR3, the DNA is TGTGCCAGCGCACGGTGGGGAGGGGGCAGGAACGAGCAGTACTTC.

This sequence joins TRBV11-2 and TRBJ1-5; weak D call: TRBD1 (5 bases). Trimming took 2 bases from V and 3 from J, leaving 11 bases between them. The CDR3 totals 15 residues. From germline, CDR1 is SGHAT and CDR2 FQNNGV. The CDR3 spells CASSLNGHTNQPQHF. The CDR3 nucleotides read TGTGCCAGCAGCTTAAATGGACATACCAATCAGCCCCAGCATTTT.

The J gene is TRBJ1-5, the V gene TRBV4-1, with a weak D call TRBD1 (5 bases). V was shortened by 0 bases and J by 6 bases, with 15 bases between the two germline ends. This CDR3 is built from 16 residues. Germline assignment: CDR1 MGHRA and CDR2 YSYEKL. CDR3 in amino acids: CASSQDKGDSGQPQHF. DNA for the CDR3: TGCGCCAGCAGCCAAGATAAAGGGGATTCGGGTCAGCCCCAGCATTTT.

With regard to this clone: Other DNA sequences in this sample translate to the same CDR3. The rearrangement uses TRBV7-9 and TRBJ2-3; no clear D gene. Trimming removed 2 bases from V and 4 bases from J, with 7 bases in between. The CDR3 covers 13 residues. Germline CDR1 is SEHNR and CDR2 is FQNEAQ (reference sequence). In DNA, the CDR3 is TGTGCCAGCAGCTTAAGCCTTGCAGATACGCAGTATTTT. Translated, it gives CASSLSLADTQYF.

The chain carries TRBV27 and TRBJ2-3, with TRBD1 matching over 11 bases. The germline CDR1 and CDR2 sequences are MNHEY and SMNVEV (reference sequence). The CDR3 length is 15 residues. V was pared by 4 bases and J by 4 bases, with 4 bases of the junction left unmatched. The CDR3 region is CASSSGQGAADTQYF. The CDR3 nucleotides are TGTGCCAGCAGTTCCGGACAGGGGGCAGCAGATACGCAGTATTTT.

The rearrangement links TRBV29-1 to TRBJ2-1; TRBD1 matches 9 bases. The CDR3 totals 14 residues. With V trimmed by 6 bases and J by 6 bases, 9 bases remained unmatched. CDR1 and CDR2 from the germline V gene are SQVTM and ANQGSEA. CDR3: CSVEPMTGGNEQFF. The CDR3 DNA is TGCAGCGTCGAACCGATGACAGGGGGCAATGAGCAGTTCTTC.

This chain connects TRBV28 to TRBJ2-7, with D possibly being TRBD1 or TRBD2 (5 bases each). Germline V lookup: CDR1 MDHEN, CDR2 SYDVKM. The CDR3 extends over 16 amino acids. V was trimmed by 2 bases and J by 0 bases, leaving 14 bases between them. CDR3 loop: CASSLIREGRSYEQYF. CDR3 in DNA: TGTGCCAGCAGTTTAATACGAGAGGGACGCTCCTACGAGCAGTACTTC.

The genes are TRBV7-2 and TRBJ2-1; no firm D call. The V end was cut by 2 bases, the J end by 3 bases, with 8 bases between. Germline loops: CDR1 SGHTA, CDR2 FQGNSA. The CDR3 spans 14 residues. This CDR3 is CASSLFPGYNEQFF. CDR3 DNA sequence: TGTGCCAGCAGCTTATTCCCCGGCTACAATGAGCAGTTCTTC.

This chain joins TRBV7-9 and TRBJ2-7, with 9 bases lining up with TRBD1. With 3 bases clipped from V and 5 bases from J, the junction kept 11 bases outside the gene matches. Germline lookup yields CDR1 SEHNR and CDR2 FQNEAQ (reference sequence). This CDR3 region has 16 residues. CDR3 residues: CASSFPPGQGGNEQYF. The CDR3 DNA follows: TGTGCCAGCAGCTTCCCACCGGGACAGGGAGGAAACGAGCAGTACTTC.

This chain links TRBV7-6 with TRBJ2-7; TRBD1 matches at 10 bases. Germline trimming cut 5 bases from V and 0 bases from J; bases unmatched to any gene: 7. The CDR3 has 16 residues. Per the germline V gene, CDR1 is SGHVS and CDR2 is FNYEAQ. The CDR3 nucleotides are TGTGCCAGCAGCCCGCCGGGACAGGGGATCTCCTACGAGCAGTACTTC. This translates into CASSPPGQGISYEQYF.

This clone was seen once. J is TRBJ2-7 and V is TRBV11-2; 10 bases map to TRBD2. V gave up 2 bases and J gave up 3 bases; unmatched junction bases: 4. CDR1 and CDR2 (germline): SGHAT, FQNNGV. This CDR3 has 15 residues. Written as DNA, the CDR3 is TGTGCCAGCAGCTTATCGCCTAGCGGGGGCTACGAGCAGTACTTC. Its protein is CASSLSPSGGYEQYF.

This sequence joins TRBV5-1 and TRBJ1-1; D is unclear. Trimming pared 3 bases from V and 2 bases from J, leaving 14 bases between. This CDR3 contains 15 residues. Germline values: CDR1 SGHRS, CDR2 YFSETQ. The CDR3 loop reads CASSSSRETNTEAFF. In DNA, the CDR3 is TGCGCCAGCAGCTCGTCAAGGGAAACAAACACTGAAGCTTTCTTT.

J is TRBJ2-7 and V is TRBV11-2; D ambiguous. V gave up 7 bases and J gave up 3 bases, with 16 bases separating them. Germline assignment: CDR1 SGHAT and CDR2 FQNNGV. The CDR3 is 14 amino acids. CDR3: CASTRLAEYYEQYF. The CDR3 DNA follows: TGTGCCAGCACCCGATTGGCAGAGTACTACGAGCAGTACTTC.

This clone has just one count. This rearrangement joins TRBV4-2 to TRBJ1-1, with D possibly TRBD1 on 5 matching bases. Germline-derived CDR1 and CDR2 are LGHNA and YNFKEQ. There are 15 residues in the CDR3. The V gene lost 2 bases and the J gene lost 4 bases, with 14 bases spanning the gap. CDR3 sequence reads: CASSQLGGGVTEAFF. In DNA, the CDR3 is TGTGCCAGCAGCCAACTGGGTGGGGGAGTCACTGAAGCTTTCTTT.

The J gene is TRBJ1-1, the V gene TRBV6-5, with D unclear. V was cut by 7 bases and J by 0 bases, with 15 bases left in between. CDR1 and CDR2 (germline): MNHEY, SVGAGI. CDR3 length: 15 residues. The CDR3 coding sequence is TGTGCCAGCAAGGGCAGGACCATACTGAACACTGAAGCTTTCTTT. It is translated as CASKGRTILNTEAFF.

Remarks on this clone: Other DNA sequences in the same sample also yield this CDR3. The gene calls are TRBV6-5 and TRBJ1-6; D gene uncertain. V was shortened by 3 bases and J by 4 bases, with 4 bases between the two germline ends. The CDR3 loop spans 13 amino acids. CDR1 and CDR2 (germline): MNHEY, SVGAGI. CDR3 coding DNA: TGTGCCAGCAGTTATGAGTATAATTCACCCCTCCACTTT. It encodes CASSYEYNSPLHF.

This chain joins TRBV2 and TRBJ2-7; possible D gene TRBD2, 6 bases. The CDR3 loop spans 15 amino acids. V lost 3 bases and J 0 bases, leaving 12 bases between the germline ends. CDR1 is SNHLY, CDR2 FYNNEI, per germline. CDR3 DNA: TGTGCCAGCAGTGATTTACGGGGGAGCTCCTACGAGCAGTACTTC. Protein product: CASSDLRGSSYEQYF.

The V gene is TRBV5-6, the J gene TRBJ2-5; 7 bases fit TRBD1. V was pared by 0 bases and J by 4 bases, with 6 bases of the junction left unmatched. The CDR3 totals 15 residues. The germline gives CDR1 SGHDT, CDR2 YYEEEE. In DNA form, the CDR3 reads TGTGCCAGCAGCTTGGAAACAGGGGCATTAGAGACCCAGTACTTC. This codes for CASSLETGALETQYF. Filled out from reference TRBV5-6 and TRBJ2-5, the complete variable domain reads DAGVTQSPTHLIKTRGQQVTLRCSPKSGHDTVSWYQQALGQGPQFIFQYYEEEERQRGNFPDRFSGHQFPNYSSELNVNALLLGDSALYLCASSLETGALETQYFGPGTRLLVL.

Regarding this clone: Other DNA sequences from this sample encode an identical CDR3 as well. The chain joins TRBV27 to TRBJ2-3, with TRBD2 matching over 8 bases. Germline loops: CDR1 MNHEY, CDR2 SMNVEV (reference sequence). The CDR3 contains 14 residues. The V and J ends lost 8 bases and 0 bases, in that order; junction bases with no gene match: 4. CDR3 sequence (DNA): TGTGCCAGCTCCCCGGGGGGGAGCACAGATACGCAGTATTTT. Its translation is CASSPGGSTDTQYF.

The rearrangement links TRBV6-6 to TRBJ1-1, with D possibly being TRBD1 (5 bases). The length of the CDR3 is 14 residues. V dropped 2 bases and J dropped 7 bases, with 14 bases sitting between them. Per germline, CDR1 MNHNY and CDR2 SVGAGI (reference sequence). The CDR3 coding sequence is TGTGCCAGCAGTTACGACAGCAAGTCCAGTGAAGCTTTCTTT. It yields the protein CASSYDSKSSEAFF.

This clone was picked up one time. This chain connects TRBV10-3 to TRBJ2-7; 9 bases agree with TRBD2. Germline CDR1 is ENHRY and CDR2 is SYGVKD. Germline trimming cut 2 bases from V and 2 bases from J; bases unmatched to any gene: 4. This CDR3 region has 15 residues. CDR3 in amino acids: CAISETSGLPYEQYF. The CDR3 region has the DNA TGTGCCATCAGTGAGACTAGCGGGCTCCCCTACGAGCAGTACTTC.

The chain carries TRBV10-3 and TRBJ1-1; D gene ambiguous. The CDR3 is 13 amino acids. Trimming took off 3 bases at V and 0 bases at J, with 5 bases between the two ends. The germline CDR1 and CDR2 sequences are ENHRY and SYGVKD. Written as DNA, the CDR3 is TGTGCCATCAGTGATTTAGTGAACACTGAAGCTTTCTTT. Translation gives CAISDLVNTEAFF.

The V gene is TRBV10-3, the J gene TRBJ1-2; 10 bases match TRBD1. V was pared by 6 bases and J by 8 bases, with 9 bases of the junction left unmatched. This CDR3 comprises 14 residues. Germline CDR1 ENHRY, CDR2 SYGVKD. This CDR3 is CAISLGTGEEGYTF. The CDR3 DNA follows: TGTGCCATCAGCCTTGGGACAGGGGAAGAAGGCTACACCTTC.

Written as DNA, the CDR3 is TGCGCCAGCAGTGAGAATACGAACACCGGGGAGCTGTTTTTT. Protein product: CASSENTNTGELFF. The J gene is TRBJ2-2, the V gene TRBV10-1; D not certain. The CDR3 has 14 residues. Per germline, CDR1 WNHNN and CDR2 SYGVQD (reference sequence). The V end lost 2 bases, the J end lost 0 bases, and 4 bases lay between the germline ends.

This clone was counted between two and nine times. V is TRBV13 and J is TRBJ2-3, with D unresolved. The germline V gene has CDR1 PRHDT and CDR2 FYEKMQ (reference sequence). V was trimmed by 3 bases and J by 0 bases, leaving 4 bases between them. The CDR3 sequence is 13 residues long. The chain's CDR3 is CASSFSSTDTQYF. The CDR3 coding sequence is TGTGCCAGCAGCTTCTCTAGCACAGATACGCAGTATTTT.

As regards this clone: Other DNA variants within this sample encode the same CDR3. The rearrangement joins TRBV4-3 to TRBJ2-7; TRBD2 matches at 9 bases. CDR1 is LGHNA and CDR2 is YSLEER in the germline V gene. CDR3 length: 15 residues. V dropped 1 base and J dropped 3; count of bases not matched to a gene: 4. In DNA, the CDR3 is TGCGCCAGCAGCCAAGGAGCGGGGGGAGGCTACGAGCAGTACTTC. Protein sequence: CASSQGAGGGYEQYF.

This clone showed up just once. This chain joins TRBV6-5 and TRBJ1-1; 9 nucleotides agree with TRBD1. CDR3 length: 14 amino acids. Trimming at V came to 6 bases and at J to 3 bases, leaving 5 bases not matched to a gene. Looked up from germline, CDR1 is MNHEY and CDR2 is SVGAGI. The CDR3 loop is CASRLGQGYTEAFF. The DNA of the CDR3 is TGTGCCAGCAGACTCGGACAGGGGTACACTGAAGCTTTCTTT.

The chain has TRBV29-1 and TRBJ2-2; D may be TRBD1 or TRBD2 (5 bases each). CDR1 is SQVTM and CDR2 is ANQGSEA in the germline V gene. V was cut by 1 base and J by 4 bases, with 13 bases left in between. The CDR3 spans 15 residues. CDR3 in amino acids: CSVEGLGTATGELFF. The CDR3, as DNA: TGCAGCGTTGAAGGCCTCGGGACCGCCACCGGGGAGCTGTTTTTT.